This note documents a single T cell receptor beta chain sequence. Its antigen is unknown. These data originate in a study of shared clonotypes between healthy human individuals. Study-level findings and limits: In this cohort, only blood was sampled, and tissue repertoires likely differ.

The protocol was immunoSEQ multiplex PCR, while the TCRdb copy is restricted to in-frame clones and leaves out a portion. Among roughly 2 million clones listed, 85% to 95% were seen once. Sequencing was carried out using naive CD4+ T cells sorted from blood. The sample's subset: CD45RA+ positively selected. The TCR comes from a man between 18 and 29 years old in good health.

In DNA, the CDR3 is TGTGCCAGCAGTCAACTCGGAGTTTGGGATACGCAGTATTTT. It yields the protein CASSQLGVWDTQYF. The chain links TRBV7-2 to TRBJ2-3; D gene unclear. Deletions cut 6 bases from V and 6 bases from J, with 16 bases between. Germline values: CDR1 SGHTA, CDR2 FQGNSA. The CDR3 runs to 14 residues.